Below are 6 T cell receptor beta chains sequenced from a single sample in a study of shared clonotypes between healthy human individuals. Positively selected for CCR7, the CD45RO-negative cells used as naive CD8 cells excluded terminally differentiated effector memory CD45RA+ cells. TCRdb keeps only in-frame clones here, not all; method: immunoSEQ multiplex PCR. In the table there are approximately 720,000 clones, around 92% of which are singletons. Sequencing used naive CD8+ T cells sorted from blood. The receptor set was obtained from a man aged 25 to 45 in good health.

The chain is built from TRBV6-6 and TRBJ2-1; possible D gene TRBD2, 6 bases. The CDR3 extends over 15 amino acids. Trimming pared 2 bases from V and 3 bases from J, leaving 11 bases between. In germline, CDR1 is MNHNY, CDR2 SVGAGI (reference sequence). DNA for the CDR3: TGTGCCAGCAGTTACGAGGCGGGGAGCTACAATGAGCAGTTCTTC. Its protein product is CASSYEAGSYNEQFF.

This clone turned up a few times. The chain combines TRBV7-9 with TRBJ2-3, with D perhaps matching TRBD1 (6 bases). Trimming shortened V by 1 base and J by 5 bases, and 13 bases separated the two germline ends. This CDR3 comprises 15 residues. Germline lookup yields CDR1 SEHNR and CDR2 FQNEAQ (reference sequence). CDR3 sequence reads: CASSLGEHREDTQYF. The CDR3 bases are TGTGCCAGCAGCTTAGGGGAACACAGGGAAGATACGCAGTATTTT.

V gene TRBV27 combines with J gene TRBJ2-7; D not certain. The germline V and J ends were trimmed by 3 bases and 2 bases, with 8 bases remaining between them. The CDR3 is made up of 13 amino acids. The germline V gene has CDR1 MNHEY and CDR2 SMNVEV (reference sequence). The chain's CDR3 is CASSFLGTYEQYF. CDR3 nucleotide sequence: TGTGCCAGCAGTTTTTTAGGGACCTACGAGCAGTACTTC.

The V gene is TRBV28, the J gene TRBJ2-5; D is undetermined. CDR1 and CDR2 from the germline V gene are MDHEN and SYDVKM. The CDR3 has 14 amino acids. The ends were cut back, 7 bases at V and 4 bases at J, with 16 bases in the middle. DNA for the CDR3: TGTGCCAGCACCCAATCCTCGGTGAGAGAGACCCAGTACTTC. Translating gives CASTQSSVRETQYF.

The gene calls are TRBV2 and TRBJ1-2, with D perhaps TRBD1 (6 bases). Germline CDR1 SNHLY, CDR2 FYNNEI. V was cut by 1 base and J by 6 bases, with 15 bases left in between. The CDR3 consists of 15 residues. CDR3 DNA sequence: TGTGCCAGCAGTGAAGGGACAGAGTATCCTGATGGCTACACCTTC. Its protein is CASSEGTEYPDGYTF.

V and J are TRBV28 and TRBJ2-1; D remains unclear. The V end was cut by 4 bases, the J end by 0 bases, with 7 bases between. Per the germline V gene, CDR1 is MDHEN and CDR2 is SYDVKM. The CDR3 covers 14 residues. The CDR3: CASSWVSSYNEQFF. CDR3 nucleotide sequence: TGTGCCAGCAGTTGGGTAAGCTCCTACAATGAGCAGTTCTTC.